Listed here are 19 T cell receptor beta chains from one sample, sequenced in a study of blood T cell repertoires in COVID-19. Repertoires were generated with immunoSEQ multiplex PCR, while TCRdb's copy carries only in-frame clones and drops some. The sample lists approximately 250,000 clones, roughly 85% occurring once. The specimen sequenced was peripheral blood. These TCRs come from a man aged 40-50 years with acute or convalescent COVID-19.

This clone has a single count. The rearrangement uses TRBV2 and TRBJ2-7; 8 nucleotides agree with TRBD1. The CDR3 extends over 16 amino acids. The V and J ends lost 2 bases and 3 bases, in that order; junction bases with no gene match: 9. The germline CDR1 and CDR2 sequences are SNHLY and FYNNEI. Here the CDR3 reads CASSELGAGGSYEQYF. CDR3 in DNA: TGTGCCAGCAGTGAACTCGGGGCAGGGGGCAGCTACGAGCAGTACTTC.

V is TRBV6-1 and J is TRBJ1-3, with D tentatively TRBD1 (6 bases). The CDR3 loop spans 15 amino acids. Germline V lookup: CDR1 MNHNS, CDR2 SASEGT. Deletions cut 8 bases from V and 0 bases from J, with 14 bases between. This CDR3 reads CASGQGSFSGNTIYF. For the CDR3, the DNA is TGTGCCAGCGGTCAGGGGTCTTTCTCTGGAAACACCATATATTTT.

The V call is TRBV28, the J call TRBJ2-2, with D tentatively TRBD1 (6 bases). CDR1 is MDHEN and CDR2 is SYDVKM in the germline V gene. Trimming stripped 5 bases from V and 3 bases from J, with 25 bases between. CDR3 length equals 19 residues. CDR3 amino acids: CASSPSGIHYEGDTGELFF. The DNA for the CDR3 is TGTGCCAGCAGTCCTTCGGGGATCCACTACGAGGGGGACACCGGGGAGCTGTTTTTT. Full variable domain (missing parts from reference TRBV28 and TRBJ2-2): DVKVTQSSRYLVKRTGEKVFLECVQDMDHENMFWYRQDPGLGLRLIYFSYDVKMKEKGDIPEGYSVSREKKERFSLILESASTNQTSMYLCASSPSGIHYEGDTGELFFGEGSRLTVL.

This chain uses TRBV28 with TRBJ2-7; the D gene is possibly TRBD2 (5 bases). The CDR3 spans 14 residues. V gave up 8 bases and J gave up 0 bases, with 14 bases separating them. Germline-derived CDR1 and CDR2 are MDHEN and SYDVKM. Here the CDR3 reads CASDGRRNSYEQYF. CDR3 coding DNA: TGTGCCAGCGATGGAAGGAGGAACTCCTACGAGCAGTACTTC.

As DNA, the CDR3 is TGCAGTGCTAGAAACGGGCAGCCCCAGCATTTT. Residues: CSARNGQPQHF. The chain is built from TRBV20-1 and TRBJ1-5; D unresolved. The CDR3 contains 11 residues. V gave up 2 bases and J gave up 7 bases, with 6 bases separating them. Looked up from germline, CDR1 is DFQATT and CDR2 is SNEGSKA (reference sequence).

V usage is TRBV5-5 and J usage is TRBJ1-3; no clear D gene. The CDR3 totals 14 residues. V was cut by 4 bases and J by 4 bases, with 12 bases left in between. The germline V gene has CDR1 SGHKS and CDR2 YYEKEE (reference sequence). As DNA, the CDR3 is TGTGCCAGCAGCATGACATCGACGGGAAACACCATATATTTT. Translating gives CASSMTSTGNTIYF. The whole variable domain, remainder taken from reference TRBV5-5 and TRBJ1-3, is DAGVTQSPTHLIKTRGQQVTLRCSPISGHKSVSWYQQVLGQGPQFIFQYYEKEERGRGNFPDRFSARQFPNYSSELNVNALLLGDSALYLCASSMTSTGNTIYFGEGSWLTVV.

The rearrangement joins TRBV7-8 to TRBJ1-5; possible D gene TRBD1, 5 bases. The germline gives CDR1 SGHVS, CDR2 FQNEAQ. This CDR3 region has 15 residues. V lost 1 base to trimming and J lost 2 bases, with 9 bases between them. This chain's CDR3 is CASSLEGRRNQPQHF. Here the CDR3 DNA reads TGTGCCAGCAGCTTAGAGGGGCGCCGCAATCAGCCCCAGCATTTT.

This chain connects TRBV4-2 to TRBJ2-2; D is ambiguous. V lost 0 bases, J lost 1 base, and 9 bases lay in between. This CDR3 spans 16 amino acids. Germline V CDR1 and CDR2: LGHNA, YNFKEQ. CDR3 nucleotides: TGTGCCAGCAGCCAAGATGAGTTGAGGAACACCGGGGAGCTGTTTTTT. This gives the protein CASSQDELRNTGELFF.

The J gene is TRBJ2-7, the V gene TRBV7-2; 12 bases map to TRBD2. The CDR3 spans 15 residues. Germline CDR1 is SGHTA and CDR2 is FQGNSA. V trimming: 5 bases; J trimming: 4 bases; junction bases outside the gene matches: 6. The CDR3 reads CASSQTGTSGYEQYF. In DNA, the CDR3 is TGTGCCAGCAGCCAGACCGGGACTAGCGGGTACGAGCAGTACTTC.

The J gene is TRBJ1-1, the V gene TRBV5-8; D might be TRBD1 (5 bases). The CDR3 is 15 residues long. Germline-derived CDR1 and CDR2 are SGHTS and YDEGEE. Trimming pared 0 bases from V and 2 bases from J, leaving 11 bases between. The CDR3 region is CASSLADGGNTEAFF. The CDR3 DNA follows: TGTGCCAGCAGCTTGGCAGACGGGGGAAACACTGAAGCTTTCTTT.

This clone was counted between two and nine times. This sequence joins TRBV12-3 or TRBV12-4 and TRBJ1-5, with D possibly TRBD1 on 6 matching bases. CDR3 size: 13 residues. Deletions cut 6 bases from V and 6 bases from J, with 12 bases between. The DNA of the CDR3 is TGTGCCAGCAGCTTGTACAGGGTTCAGCCCCAGCATTTT. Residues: CASSLYRVQPQHF.

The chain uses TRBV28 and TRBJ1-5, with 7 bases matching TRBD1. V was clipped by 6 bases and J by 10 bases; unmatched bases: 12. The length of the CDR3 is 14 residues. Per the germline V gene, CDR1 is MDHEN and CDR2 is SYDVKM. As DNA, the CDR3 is TGTGCCAGCAGGCTCCCGGGACAGAGCCTCCCCCAGCATTTT. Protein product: CASRLPGQSLPQHF.

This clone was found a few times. CDR3 DNA: TGTGCCAGCAACCCATCAGCGGGGGGGCACGAGACCCAGTACTTC. Protein: CASNPSAGGHETQYF. The chain couples TRBV9 to TRBJ2-5; 10 nucleotides align to TRBD2. The germline gives CDR1 SGDLS, CDR2 YYNGEE. The CDR3 covers 15 residues. J was trimmed by 5 bases and V by 6 bases; bases with no gene match: 10.

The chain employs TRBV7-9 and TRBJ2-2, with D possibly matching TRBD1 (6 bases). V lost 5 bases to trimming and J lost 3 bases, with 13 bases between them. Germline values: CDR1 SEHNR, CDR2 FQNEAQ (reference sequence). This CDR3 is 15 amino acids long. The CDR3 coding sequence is TGTGCCAGCAGCCTTCTGGGGGCGGACACCGGGGAGCTGTTTTTT. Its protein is CASSLLGADTGELFF. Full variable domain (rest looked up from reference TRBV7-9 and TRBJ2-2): DTGVSQNPRHKITKRGQNVTFRCDPISEHNRLYWYRQTLGQGPEFLTYFQNEAQLEKSRLLSDRFSAERPKGSFSTLEIQRTEQGDSAMYLCASSLLGADTGELFFGEGSRLTVL.

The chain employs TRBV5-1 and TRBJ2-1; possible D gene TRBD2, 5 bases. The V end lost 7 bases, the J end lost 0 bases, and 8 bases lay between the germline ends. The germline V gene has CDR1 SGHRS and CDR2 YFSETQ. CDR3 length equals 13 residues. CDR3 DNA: TGCGCCAGCTTGGGGAGCTCCTACAATGAGCAGTTCTTC. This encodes CASLGSSYNEQFF.

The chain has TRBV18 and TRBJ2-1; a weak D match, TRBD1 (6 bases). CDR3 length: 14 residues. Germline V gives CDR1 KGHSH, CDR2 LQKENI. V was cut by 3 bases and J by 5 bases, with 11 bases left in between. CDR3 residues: CASSPRTDNNEQFF. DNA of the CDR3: TGTGCCAGCTCACCGAGGACAGATAACAATGAGCAGTTCTTC.

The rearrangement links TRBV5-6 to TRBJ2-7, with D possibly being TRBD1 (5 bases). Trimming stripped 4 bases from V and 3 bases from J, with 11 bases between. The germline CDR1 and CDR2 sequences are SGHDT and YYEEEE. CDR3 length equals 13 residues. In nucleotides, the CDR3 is TGTGCCAGCAGCGACAGCAACCTCTACGAGCAGTACTTC. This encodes CASSDSNLYEQYF. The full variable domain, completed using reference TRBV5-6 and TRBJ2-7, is DAGVTQSPTHLIKTRGQQVTLRCSPKSGHDTVSWYQQALGQGPQFIFQYYEEEERQRGNFPDRFSGHQFPNYSSELNVNALLLGDSALYLCASSDSNLYEQYFGPGTRLTVT.

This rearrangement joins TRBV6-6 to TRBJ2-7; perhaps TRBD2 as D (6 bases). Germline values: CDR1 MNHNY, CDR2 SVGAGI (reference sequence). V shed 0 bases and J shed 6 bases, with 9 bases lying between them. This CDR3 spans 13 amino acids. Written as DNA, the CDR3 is TGTGCCAGCAGTTACTCGATGGGAGGCGAGCAGTACTTC. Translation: CASSYSMGGEQYF.

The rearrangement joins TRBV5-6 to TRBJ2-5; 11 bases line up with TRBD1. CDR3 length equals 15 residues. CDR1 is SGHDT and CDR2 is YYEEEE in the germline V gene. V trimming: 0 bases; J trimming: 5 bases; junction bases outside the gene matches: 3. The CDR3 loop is CASSLVDRGLETQYF. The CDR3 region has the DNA TGTGCCAGCAGCTTGGTGGACAGGGGGCTGGAGACCCAGTACTTC.